Detailed here is one TCR beta chain. Per the germline V gene, CDR1 is MNHNS and CDR2 is SASEGT. After removal of 6 bases from V and 5 bases from J, the junction contained 6 bases not matched to a gene. This CDR3 region has 13 residues. Profiles of TCR beta VDJ and CDR3 were generated from a genomic DNA template. TCRdb fed the reads into MiXCR, producing one record per CDR3 protein. The data show some 180,000 distinct CDR3 sequences, 45% to 50% seen once. This record comes from a study of CD8+CD57+ T cells in acquired aplastic anemia. Looking at the study overall: Reads per healthy sample averaged approximately 10 million (CD4+) and 11 million to 13 million (CD8+).

The receptor was isolated from a human donor in good health. V and J are TRBV6-1 and TRBJ2-7, with 8 positions matching TRBD1. The sample comprised sorted CD4+, CD8+, or CD8+CD57+ T cells (not recorded which) from PBMCs. CDR3 bases: TGTGCCAGCAGACGGACAGGGCTCGACGAGCAGTACTTC. Encoded protein: CASRRTGLDEQYF.